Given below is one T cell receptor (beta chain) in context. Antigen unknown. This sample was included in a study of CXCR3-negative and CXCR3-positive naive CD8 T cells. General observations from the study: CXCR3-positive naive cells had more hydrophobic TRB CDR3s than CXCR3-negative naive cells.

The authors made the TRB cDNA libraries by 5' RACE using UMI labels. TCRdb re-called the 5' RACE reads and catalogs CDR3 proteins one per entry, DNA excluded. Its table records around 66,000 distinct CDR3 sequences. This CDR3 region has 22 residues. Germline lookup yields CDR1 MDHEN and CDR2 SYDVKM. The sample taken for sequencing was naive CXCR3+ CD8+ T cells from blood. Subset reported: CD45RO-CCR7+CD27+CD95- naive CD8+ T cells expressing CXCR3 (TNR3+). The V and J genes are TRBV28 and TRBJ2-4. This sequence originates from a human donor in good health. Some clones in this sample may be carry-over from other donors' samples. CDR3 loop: CASSLLTPFNRKPPLAKNIQYF.